A selection of T cell receptor beta chains follows, all from one sample in a study of T cells in localized non-small cell lung cancer. The protocol was immunoSEQ multiplex PCR, while the TCRdb copy is restricted to in-frame clones and leaves out a portion. The sample gives more than 30,000 clones, over 75% of which show up once; under 5.5% is in the top ten. Sequenced here: peripheral blood mononuclear cells, sampled before any cancer treatment. Receptor source: a woman aged 40-69 years with stage III lung adenocarcinoma. Both conserved end residues are part of each CDR3. Each record gives: D gene, J gene, V gene, clone size, CDR3 protein, CDR3 DNA. D genes are given only for firm matches. Expanded clones are given a class, and other clones once, few, many or no size at all.

D: NA
J: TRBJ1-3
V: TRBV7-8
size: NA
CDR3: CASSLGNTIYF
DNA: TGTGCCAGCAGCTTAGGAAACACCATATATTTT

D: TRBD1
J: TRBJ2-2
V: TRBV10-3
size: NA
CDR3: CAISAGTDNTGELFF
DNA: TGTGCCATCAGCGCCGGGACAGATAACACCGGGGAGCTGTTTTTT

D: NA
J: TRBJ1-4
V: TRBV11-2
size: NA
CDR3: CASSQQGTVGTNEKLFF
DNA: TGTGCCAGCAGCCAACAGGGAACTGTGGGGACTAATGAAAAACTGTTTTTT

D: TRBD2
J: TRBJ2-3
V: TRBV11-3
size: NA
CDR3: CASSLDSGLGGVDTQYF
DNA: TGTGCCAGCAGCTTAGACTCGGGACTAGGTGGAGTAGATACGCAGTATTTT

D: TRBD2
J: TRBJ2-1
V: TRBV7-7
size: NA
CDR3: CASSLAPFSGGAGEQFF
DNA: TGTGCTAGCAGCTTAGCGCCTTTTAGCGGGGGGGCGGGTGAGCAGTTCTTC

D: NA
J: TRBJ1-6
V: TRBV9
size: NA
CDR3: CASSLGGTGNSPLHF
DNA: TGTGCCAGCAGCTTAGGGGGTACGGGGAATTCACCCCTCCACTTT

D: NA
J: TRBJ1-2
V: TRBV10-2
size: NA
CDR3: CASIDSGDYGYTF
DNA: TGCGCCAGCATTGACAGTGGGGACTATGGCTACACCTTC

D: NA
J: TRBJ2-5
V: TRBV19
size: once
CDR3: CASSPKGLQETQYF
DNA: TGTGCCAGTAGCCCTAAGGGACTCCAAGAGACCCAGTACTTC

D: NA
J: TRBJ2-2
V: TRBV5-4
size: NA
CDR3: CASSSTRALTGELFF
DNA: TGTGCCAGCAGCTCGACTCGAGCACTCACCGGGGAGCTGTTTTTT

D: NA
J: TRBJ1-3
V: TRBV5-1
size: NA
CDR3: CASSRDIQGDFLYF
DNA: TGCGCCAGCAGCAGAGACATCCAGGGAGATTTTTTATATTTT

D: NA
J: TRBJ2-3
V: TRBV9
size: NA
CDR3: CASSDRDWADTQYF
DNA: TGTGCCAGCAGCGACCGGGACTGGGCAGATACGCAGTATTTT

D: NA
J: TRBJ1-1
V: TRBV25-1
size: once
CDR3: CASSEGGDRDTEAFF
DNA: TGTGCCAGCAGTGAAGGGGGGGATAGGGACACTGAAGCTTTCTTT